These 6 T cell receptor beta chains share one sample of origin, sequenced in a study of long-term antiretroviral therapy in people with HIV. Version v3.0 of the immunoSEQ assay ran at survey level. Profiled with immunoSEQ multiplex PCR; TCRdb holds only in-frame clones, not every one. The sample contains about 42,000 clones, 86% of which appear only once. This specimen consisted of unsorted PBMCs, obtained 0.1 years before starting antiretroviral therapy. The receptors originated from a woman aged 45 to 65 with HIV.

The gene calls are TRBV6-5 and TRBJ2-3, with 8 bases identical to TRBD2. CDR1 MNHEY and CDR2 SVGAGI come from the germline V gene. V lost 1 base and J lost 0; bases outside the gene matches: 0. The CDR3 consists of 15 residues. CDR3: CASSYLAGSTDTQYF. In DNA form, the CDR3 reads TGTGCCAGCAGTTACTTAGCGGGGAGCACAGATACGCAGTATTTT.

The rearrangement joins TRBV2 to TRBJ2-3, with TRBD2 matching 8 bases. CDR3 length equals 15 residues. Germline V gene sequence: CDR1 SNHLY, CDR2 FYNNEI. The V gene end was trimmed by 4 bases and the J gene end by 3 bases; junction bases not matched to a gene: 6. CDR3 nucleotides: TGTGCCAGCAGTGTCCTCGGGGGGGCGACAGATACGCAGTATTTT. Amino acid sequence: CASSVLGGATDTQYF. Full variable domain (missing parts from reference TRBV2 and TRBJ2-3): EPEVTQTPSHQVTQMGQEVILRCVPISNHLYFYWYRQILGQKVEFLVSFYNNEISEKSEIFDDQFSVERPDGSNFTLKIRSTKLEDSAMYFCASSVLGGATDTQYFGPGTRLTVL.

The genes are TRBV13 and TRBJ1-1; possible D gene TRBD1, 5 bases. Trimming left V 5 bases short and J 1 base short, with 17 bases between. CDR1 PRHDT and CDR2 FYEKMQ come from the germline V gene (reference sequence). The CDR3 is 16 residues long. Here the CDR3 reads CASSPEGFTGNTEAFF. The CDR3 region has the DNA TGTGCCAGCAGCCCCGAGGGGTTCACCGGGAACACTGAAGCTTTCTTT.

The V gene is TRBV14, the J gene TRBJ2-1; D may match TRBD1 or TRBD2 (5 bases each). The CDR3 runs 14 residues. CDR1 SGHDN and CDR2 FVKESK come from the germline V gene. Trimming removed 1 base at V and 4 bases at J, with 8 bases between. CDR3 protein: CASSQGGRYNEQFF. The CDR3 nucleotides read TGTGCCAGCAGCCAAGGGGGGAGATACAATGAGCAGTTCTTC.

The chain uses TRBV27 and TRBJ1-5; D might be TRBD1 (6 bases). V lost 3 bases and J lost 7, with 13 bases in between. The CDR3 extends over 14 amino acids. CDR1 MNHEY and CDR2 SMNVEV come from the germline V gene (reference sequence). The CDR3 loop is CASSFGGAEQPQHF. In DNA, the CDR3 is TGTGCCAGCAGTTTTGGGGGCGCGGAGCAGCCCCAGCATTTT.

The chain uses TRBV11-1 and TRBJ1-3, with unresolved D. The CDR3 has 13 residues. V lost 5 bases and J lost 0, with 5 bases in between. The V gene's germline CDR1 is SGHAT and CDR2 FQDESV (reference sequence). CDR3 coding DNA: TGTGCCAGCAGCGGACTCTCTGGAAACACCATATATTTT. Translating it yields CASSGLSGNTIYF.